This T cell receptor beta chain came from a study of breast tumors, draining lymph nodes, adjacent tissues. Each CDR3 protein is one row after TCRdb ran MiXCR on the multiplex PCR reads. Among some 150,000 distinct CDR3 sequences listed, around 35% were seen once. Breast cancer patients provided tissue from their axillary draining lymph nodes. Study-level results: Tumor repertoires ranked between lymph nodes and nontumor tissue in diversity, with V and J gene preferences.

At least ten counts were recorded for this clonotype. What it binds is unknown. The CDR3 is made up of 15 amino acids. Germline V gene data show CDR1 as SGHAT and CDR2 as FQNNGV. With V trimmed by 5 bases and J by 4 bases, 10 bases remained unmatched. Sequenced: axillary lymph node tissue. This chain uses TRBV11-2 with TRBJ2-7; 8 bases are a match to TRBD2. This clonotype was obtained from a female donor with breast cancer. Some clones in this sample may be carry-over from other donors' samples. CDR3 protein: CASSLGMRGVYEQYF. Here the CDR3 DNA reads TGTGCCAGCAGCCTTGGAATGCGGGGGGTTTACGAGCAGTACTTC. The full variable domain, rest sourced from reference TRBV11-2 and TRBJ2-7, is EAGVAQSPRYKIIEKRQSVAFWCNPISGHATLYWYQQILGQGPKLLIQFQNNGVVDDSQLPKDRFSAERLKGVDSTLKIQPAKLEDSAVYLCASSLGMRGVYEQYFGPGTRLTVT.